Listed here is a single TCR beta chain. Its antigen is unidentified. The source of the sample is a study of response to subunit inactivated influenza vaccine. Germline CDR1 is DFQATT and CDR2 is SNEGSKA (reference sequence). V lost 4 bases and J 5 bases, leaving 11 bases between the germline ends. The CDR3 spans 12 residues. TCRdb reprocessed the RT-PCR reads with MiXCR, giving one entry per CDR3 protein. Of 300,000 to 350,000 distinct CDR3 sequences detected, just over 20% appear once; the ten largest clones hold 10%. The study, taken as a whole, reports: Only a handful of new T cells, the authors suggested, are recruited with each seasonal influenza vaccination.

The sequence was collected from a man in his fifties or sixties who received an inactivated influenza vaccine. The input for sequencing was PBMCs from blood, taken about 20 months after vaccination. This sequence joins TRBV20-1 and TRBJ1-1, with D perhaps matching TRBD1 (5 bases). CDR3 loop: CSATGIRTEAFF. In DNA, the CDR3 is TGCAGTGCTACAGGGATTAGGACTGAAGCTTTCTTT.